The 31 T cell receptor beta chains given below trace back to one sample, sequenced in a study of blood T cell repertoires in COVID-19. Here immunoSEQ multiplex PCR was the method, and the copy in TCRdb shows in-frame clones only, minus some. The sample yields roughly 220,000 clones, approximately 80% seen once. The sample comprised PBMCs or T cells enriched from blood (not recorded which). The origin of the receptors is a man between 40 and 49 years old who had recovered from COVID-19.

Concerning this clone: Other DNA variants within this sample encode the same CDR3. J is TRBJ1-5 and V is TRBV7-9; D is possibly TRBD1 (5 bases). The CDR3 loop spans 14 amino acids. Per the germline V gene, CDR1 is SEHNR and CDR2 is FQNEAQ (reference sequence). The V gene lost 2 bases and the J gene lost 6 bases, with 11 bases spanning the gap. CDR3 in DNA: TGTGCCAGCAGCTTATCTGGGGCCGGTCAGCCCCAGCATTTT. This gives the protein CASSLSGAGQPQHF.

This chain links TRBV12-3 or TRBV12-4 with TRBJ1-2, with D possibly TRBD1 on 6 matching bases. The CDR3 sequence is 12 residues long. V was clipped by 6 bases and J by 12 bases, with 17 bases between them. The CDR3 bases are TGTGCCAGCAGGGAACAGGGAAGAGAGGACACCTTC. Translating it yields CASREQGREDTF.

The CDR3 loop is CASNIRLDNEQFF. The CDR3 DNA reads TGTGCCAGCAATATTCGACTGGACAATGAGCAGTTCTTC. This chain uses TRBV6-6 with TRBJ2-1; the D is unclear. From germline, CDR1 is MNHNY and CDR2 SVGAGI (reference sequence). CDR3 length equals 13 residues. V was pared by 7 bases and J by 5 bases, with 12 bases between.

This sequence joins TRBV11-2 and TRBJ1-5; 9 bases are shared with TRBD1. Germline V gene data show CDR1 as SGHAT and CDR2 as FQNNGV. V shed 5 bases, J shed 4 bases, and the junction held 3 bases outside the gene matches. The CDR3 is 14 amino acids. CDR3 bases: TGTGCCAGCAGCAAGACAGGGGGGAATCAGCCCCAGCATTTT. This codes for CASSKTGGNQPQHF. Filled out from reference TRBV11-2 and TRBJ1-5, the complete variable domain reads EAGVAQSPRYKIIEKRQSVAFWCNPISGHATLYWYQQILGQGPKLLIQFQNNGVVDDSQLPKDRFSAERLKGVDSTLKIQPAKLEDSAVYLCASSKTGGNQPQHFGDGTRLSIL.

The gene calls are TRBV9 and TRBJ2-7; TRBD2 matches 10 bases. The trim removed 0 bases at V and 0 bases at J, leaving 3 bases unmatched. The CDR3 contains 16 residues. CDR1 and CDR2 from the germline V gene are SGDLS and YYNGEE. The CDR3 loop reads CASSVEASGSSYEQYF. The CDR3 DNA sequence: TGTGCCAGCAGCGTAGAGGCTAGCGGGAGCTCCTACGAGCAGTACTTC.

This clone has just a few counts. DNA of the CDR3: TGTGCTCGTCCAGGGGACACTGAAGCTTTCTTT. Translating it yields CARPGDTEAFF. This rearrangement joins TRBV28 to TRBJ1-1; D is perhaps TRBD1 (6 bases). This CDR3 has 11 residues. The germline V gene has CDR1 MDHEN and CDR2 SYDVKM.

V and J are TRBV7-3 and TRBJ2-1; D perhaps matches TRBD2 (5 bases). The CDR3 length is 14 residues. Germline CDR1 reads SGHTA; CDR2 reads FQGTGA. V shed 5 bases and J shed 2 bases, with 10 bases lying between them. For the CDR3, the DNA is TGTGCCAGCAGCCCCAGCGGACCCTACAATGAGCAGTTCTTC. This translates into CASSPSGPYNEQFF.

The V gene is TRBV29-1, the J gene TRBJ1-2; D might be TRBD1 (6 bases). The CDR3 spans 13 residues. The germline V and J ends were trimmed by 7 bases and 3 bases, with 15 bases remaining between them. CDR1 is SQVTM and CDR2 is ANQGSEA in the germline V gene. This CDR3 is CSARQEGDYGYTF. CDR3 in DNA: TGCAGCGCAAGACAGGAAGGGGACTATGGCTACACCTTC. Using reference TRBV29-1 and TRBJ1-2 for the parts outside the CDR3, the full variable domain is SAVISQKPSRDICQRGTSLTIQCQVDSQVTMMFWYRQQPGQSLTLIATANQGSEATYESGFVIDKFPISRPNLTFSTLTVSNMSPEDSSIYLCSARQEGDYGYTFGSGTRLTVV.

The V call is TRBV28, the J call TRBJ2-5, with TRBD1 matching 8 bases. Germline loops: CDR1 MDHEN, CDR2 SYDVKM. The CDR3 has 13 residues. After removal of 2 bases from V and 6 bases from J, the junction contained 2 bases not matched to a gene. In nucleotides, the CDR3 is TGTGCCAGCAGTTTAGGGACAGGAAAGACCCAGTACTTC. It specifies CASSLGTGKTQYF.

The CDR3, as DNA: TGTGCCAGTCGCATGAGCGGAGAATATTACAATGAGCAGTTCTTC. Protein: CASRMSGEYYNEQFF. V and J are TRBV19 and TRBJ2-1; perhaps TRBD2 as D (5 bases). V lost 8 bases and J 4 bases, leaving 18 bases between the germline ends. The CDR3 consists of 15 residues. In germline, CDR1 is LNHDA, CDR2 SQIVND (reference sequence).

V is TRBV18 and J is TRBJ1-2; no reliable D call. Germline CDR1 and CDR2: KGHSH and LQKENI. Trimming pared 0 bases from V and 5 bases from J, leaving 10 bases between. The CDR3 sequence is 14 residues long. CDR3 residues: CASSPPMAVYGYTF. In DNA form, the CDR3 reads TGTGCCAGCTCACCACCGATGGCAGTTTATGGCTACACCTTC.

Turning to this clone: Other nucleotide sequences in the sample specify the same CDR3. This CDR3 reads CASSLNRNTEAFF. CDR3 DNA sequence: TGTGCCAGCAGTTTGAACAGGAACACTGAAGCTTTCTTT. The V and J genes are TRBV12-3 or TRBV12-4 and TRBJ1-1; D not certain. The CDR3 sequence is 13 residues long. Trimming removed 3 bases at V and 1 base at J, with 6 bases between.

In its sample, this clone was seen a few times. The V call is TRBV18, the J call TRBJ1-2, with 10 bases aligning to TRBD1. Looked up from germline, CDR1 is KGHSH and CDR2 is LQKENI. V lost 4 bases to trimming and J lost 4 bases; unmatched junction nucleotides: 6. The CDR3 contains 15 residues. The CDR3 reads CASSLTGQGIYGYTF. As DNA, the CDR3 is TGTGCCAGCTCACTGACGGGACAGGGGATCTATGGCTACACCTTC.

The chain combines TRBV6-2 or TRBV6-3 with TRBJ1-6; 9 nucleotides line up with TRBD1. The CDR3 is made up of 16 amino acids. CDR1 MNHEY and CDR2 SVGEGT come from the germline V gene. V shed 5 bases and J 8 bases; nucleotides not matched to a gene: 10. The CDR3: CASSVIGTGQDSPLHF. CDR3 DNA sequence: TGTGCCAGCAGTGTAATAGGGACAGGGCAAGATTCACCCCTCCACTTT.

The chain is built from TRBV2 and TRBJ2-7; 9 positions match TRBD2. Germline V gene data show CDR1 as SNHLY and CDR2 as FYNNEI. Trimming at V came to 4 bases and at J to 2 bases, leaving 9 bases not matched to a gene. This CDR3 region has 16 residues. The CDR3 DNA follows: TGTGCCAGCAGTGGATACGGGACTAGCTTAACCTACGAGCAGTACTTC. It specifies CASSGYGTSLTYEQYF.

The chain is built from TRBV18 and TRBJ1-1; 10 bases map to TRBD1. Germline loops: CDR1 KGHSH, CDR2 LQKENI. The V segment lost 1 base and the J segment 4 bases; nucleotides outside the gene matches: 6. There are 16 residues in the CDR3. The CDR3, as DNA: TGTGCCAGCTCACCACAGGGGACAGGGGTGGGCACTGAAGCTTTCTTT. It yields the protein CASSPQGTGVGTEAFF.

The chain carries TRBV29-1 and TRBJ2-5, with 9 nucleotides matching TRBD1. Germline CDR1 and CDR2: SQVTM and ANQGSEA. The CDR3 has 14 residues. The junction had 10 bases not matched to a gene; V was cut back by 6 bases and J by 5 bases. For the CDR3, the DNA is TGCAGCGTAGTCCGGGACAGGGTTTCGGAGACCCAGTACTTC. This codes for CSVVRDRVSETQYF.

The chain couples TRBV12-3 or TRBV12-4 to TRBJ2-7; 8 nucleotides agree with TRBD1. This CDR3 has 13 amino acids. The junction had 6 bases not matched to a gene; V was cut back by 8 bases and J by 3 bases. The chain's CDR3 is CASQQGGYYEQYF. In DNA form, the CDR3 reads TGTGCCAGCCAACAGGGGGGATACTACGAGCAGTACTTC.

The genes are TRBV2 and TRBJ1-6; D possibly corresponds to TRBD1 (6 bases). Deletions cut 8 bases from V and 3 bases from J, with 14 bases between. This CDR3 is 15 amino acids long. Germline V gene lookup returns CDR1 SNHLY and CDR2 FYNNEI. CDR3 protein: CASLQGPFYNSPLHF. The CDR3 DNA follows: TGTGCCAGCCTACAGGGTCCCTTCTATAATTCACCCCTCCACTTT.

V gene TRBV6-5 combines with J gene TRBJ2-7; 7 bases are a match to TRBD1. V lost 7 bases to trimming and J lost 6 bases; unmatched junction nucleotides: 12. Germline V gene data show CDR1 as MNHEY and CDR2 as SVGAGI. The CDR3 has 14 residues. CDR3 sequence reads: CASTEGTVLLEQYF. CDR3 in DNA: TGTGCCAGCACCGAAGGGACAGTGCTTCTCGAGCAGTACTTC.

The chain recombines TRBV21-1 with TRBJ2-4; the table's D call TRBD1 went unverified against the DNA. TRBV21-1 is termed a pseudogene. This CDR3 comprises 22 residues. CDR3 protein: CASSKAGSEGQGAYLAKNIQYF. CDR3 in DNA: TGTGCCAGCAGCAAAGCTGGATCAGAGGGACAGGGGGCGTATCTAGCCAAAAACATTCAGTACTTC.

V usage is TRBV10-3 and J usage is TRBJ1-5, with D hard to call. The CDR3 is 10 amino acids. CDR1 is ENHRY, CDR2 SYGVKD, per germline. V lost 8 bases and J 9 bases, leaving 8 bases between the germline ends. CDR3: CAIGRGPQHF. The DNA for the CDR3 is TGTGCCATCGGTCGGGGGCCCCAGCATTTT.

V is TRBV7-8 and J is TRBJ1-2, with no clear D. Germline V gene sequence: CDR1 SGHVS, CDR2 FQNEAQ. CDR3 size: 13 residues. V lost 2 bases and J lost 2, with 6 bases in between. CDR3 in DNA: TGTGCCAGCAGCTTACAACGGAACTATGGCTACACCTTC. This sequence encodes CASSLQRNYGYTF.

The chain uses TRBV9 and TRBJ1-4; 9 bases match TRBD1. Trimming at V came to 3 bases and at J to 4 bases, leaving 7 bases not matched to a gene. This CDR3 has 16 residues. Germline V gene lookup returns CDR1 SGDLS and CDR2 YYNGEE. CDR3 sequence: CASSGLTGGINEKLFF. CDR3 coding DNA: TGTGCCAGCAGCGGCCTGACAGGGGGGATTAATGAAAAACTGTTTTTT.

The CDR3 loop reads CASSIEPDNQPQHF. CDR3 sequence (DNA): TGTGCCAGTAGTATAGAGCCAGATAATCAGCCCCAGCATTTT. This chain uses TRBV19 with TRBJ1-5; D is ambiguous. CDR3 length equals 14 residues. CDR1 and CDR2 (germline): LNHDA, SQIVND (reference sequence). The V and J ends lost 0 bases and 4 bases respectively, with 7 bases between them. Using reference TRBV19 and TRBJ1-5 for the parts outside the CDR3, the full variable domain is DGGITQSPKYLFRKEGQNVTLSCEQNLNHDAMYWYRQDPGQGLRLIYYSQIVNDFQKGDIAEGYSVSREKKESFPLTVTSAQKNPTAFYLCASSIEPDNQPQHFGDGTRLSIL.

This clone was counted a few times. This chain links TRBV5-1 with TRBJ1-1; TRBD1 matches at 7 bases. This CDR3 has 17 residues. Germline V gene sequence: CDR1 SGHRS, CDR2 YFSETQ. V lost 2 bases to trimming and J lost 0 bases; unmatched junction nucleotides: 10. In DNA form, the CDR3 reads TGCGCCAGCAGCTTACCGGGACAGAGCCCCATGAACACTGAAGCTTTCTTT. Amino acid sequence: CASSLPGQSPMNTEAFF.

This clone was detected once. The chain employs TRBV7-6 and TRBJ2-7; no clear D. This CDR3 is 12 amino acids long. CDR1 is SGHVS and CDR2 is FNYEAQ in the germline V gene. Between the trimmed V and J ends, which lost 1 base and 4 bases, there was a span of 5 bases. CDR3 amino acids: CASSLGEYEQYF. In DNA form, the CDR3 reads TGTGCCAGCAGCTTAGGAGAGTACGAGCAGTACTTC.

The chain recombines TRBV14 with TRBJ2-2; 8 positions match TRBD2. Trimming cost V 4 bases and J 7 bases; bases outside gene matches: 11. The CDR3 runs 16 residues. CDR1 is SGHDN, CDR2 FVKESK, per germline. This CDR3 reads CASSRQQAGVGGELFF. The DNA of the CDR3 is TGTGCCAGCAGCCGACAACAAGCGGGAGTTGGCGGGGAGCTGTTTTTT.

The J gene is TRBJ2-1, the V gene TRBV29-1, with 10 bases matching TRBD2. The CDR3 runs to 14 residues. The germline gives CDR1 SQVTM, CDR2 ANQGSEA. V lost 5 bases to trimming and J lost 6 bases; unmatched junction nucleotides: 7. The CDR3, as DNA: TGCAGCGTTCGTCTAGCGGGGGTCCGCAATGAGCAGTTCTTC. It codes for CSVRLAGVRNEQFF.

The chain is built from TRBV5-6 and TRBJ1-2; TRBD1 might be the D (6 bases). This CDR3 is built from 15 residues. Germline assignment: CDR1 SGHDT and CDR2 YYEEEE. V lost 1 base, J lost 4 bases, and 14 bases lay in between. The CDR3 here is CASSLTGSFGYGYTF. The CDR3 nucleotides read TGTGCCAGCAGCTTGACAGGGTCCTTTGGCTATGGCTACACCTTC.

The V and J genes are TRBV7-9 and TRBJ1-1; 10 bases match TRBD1. V trimming: 5 bases; J trimming: 7 bases; junction bases outside the gene matches: 10. CDR1 is SEHNR, CDR2 FQNEAQ, per germline (reference sequence). CDR3 size: 15 residues. CDR3 coding DNA: TGTGCCAGCAGCCACCGACAGGGGGCTAAAGGTGAAGCTTTCTTT. Protein: CASSHRQGAKGEAFF.